A single T cell receptor beta chain is shown here with its context. The target antigen is unknown. This sample is part of a study of regulatory T cells in long-lasting Graves disease. General study results and limits: Less diverse TCR repertoires were seen in persistent Graves' patients than in newly diagnosed ones.

Time point noted: persistent/refractory GD, antithyroid drugs over 5 years with positive TRAb. PBMC-derived RNA was used for the TCR library. Combining iRepertoire HTBI primers with Arm-PCR of CDR3 regions, the authors built TCR beta libraries. TCRdb reprocessed the multiplex PCR reads with MiXCR, giving one entry per CDR3 protein. Altogether about 660,000 distinct CDR3 sequences are present, about 32% being singletons, with the ten largest covering 40% to 55%. CDR1 ENHRY and CDR2 SYGVKD come from the germline V gene. Trimming cost V 3 bases and J 5 bases; bases outside gene matches: 9. The CDR3 is 15 residues long.

This receptor was obtained from a female donor with Graves disease. The chain carries TRBV10-3 and TRBJ1-2; TRBD1 aligns across 7 bases. The specimen was peripheral blood mononuclear cells (PBMCs), collected when the disease was refractory, from a patient treated with antithyroid drugs. Written as DNA, the CDR3 is TGTGCCATCAGTGACAGGGGGATAGTTGGGTATGGCTACACCTTC. Its protein product is CAISDRGIVGYGYTF.